This T cell receptor (beta chain) is drawn from a study of somatic mutations in cytotoxic T cells in rheumatoid arthritis. Overall study results and limits: Over 20% of CD8+ cells belonged to the largest CD8+ clone in about an eighth of the roughly 65 patients. Greater age accompanied higher CD8+ clonality in rheumatoid arthritis patients, a pattern that was absent in healthy controls. Nobody had found out which antigens the expanded CD8+ clones targeted. The authors did not adjust the slight TRBV07 underrepresentation in rheumatoid arthritis patients for multiple comparisons.

The V gene's germline CDR1 is PRHDT and CDR2 FYEKMQ (reference sequence). This CDR3 is built from 13 residues. Trimming stripped 5 bases from V and 4 bases from J, with 10 bases between. With regard to this clone: The antigen is undetermined.

The assay was immunoSEQ multiplex PCR, and TCRdb's table has in-frame clones only and misses some. The sample consists of more than 10,000 clones, more than 65% of them appearing once. The J gene is TRBJ2-3, the V gene TRBV13; D gene uncertain. This sequence originates from a man in his sixties in good health. Specimen: CD8+ T cells sorted from blood. The chain's CDR3 is CASSLLGSDTQYF. Written as DNA, the CDR3 is TGTGCCAGCAGCCTTCTCGGCTCAGATACGCAGTATTTT.